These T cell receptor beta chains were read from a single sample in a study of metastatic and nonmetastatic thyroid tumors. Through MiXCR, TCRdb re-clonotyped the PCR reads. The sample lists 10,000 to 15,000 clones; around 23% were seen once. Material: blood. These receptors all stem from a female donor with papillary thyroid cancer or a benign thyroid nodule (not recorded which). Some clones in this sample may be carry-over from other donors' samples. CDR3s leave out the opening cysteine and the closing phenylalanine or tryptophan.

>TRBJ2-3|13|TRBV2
ASSEKTTSTDTQY
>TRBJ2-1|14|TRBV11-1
ASSPTRVRGPNEQF
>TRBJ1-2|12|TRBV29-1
SVSLGALGYGYT
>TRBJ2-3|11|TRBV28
ASSSITGETQY
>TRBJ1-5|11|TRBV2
ATRDSPNQTQH
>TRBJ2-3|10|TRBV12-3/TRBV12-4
ASSRGGDTQY
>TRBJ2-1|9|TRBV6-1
ASRGPNEQF
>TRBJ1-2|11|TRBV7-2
ASSPGQRYGYT
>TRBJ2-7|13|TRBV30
AWSVGHTGGNEQY
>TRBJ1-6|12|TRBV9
ASSGPGRDSPLH
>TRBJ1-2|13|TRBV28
ASSHGTFGIYGYT
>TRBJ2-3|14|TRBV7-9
ASSLVASGNADTQY
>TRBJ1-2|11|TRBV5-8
ASSFVPGYGYT
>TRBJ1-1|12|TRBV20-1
SAQGRIGNTEAF
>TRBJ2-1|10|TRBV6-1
ASSSMTDEQF
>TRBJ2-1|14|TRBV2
ASSGKPRVSENEQF
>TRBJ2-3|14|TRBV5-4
ASSLSSGSISDTQY
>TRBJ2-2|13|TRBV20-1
SAKDQTSDSGELF
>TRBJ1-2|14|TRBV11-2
ASSSSRSGANYGYT
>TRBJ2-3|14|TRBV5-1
ASSLSVRATTDTQY
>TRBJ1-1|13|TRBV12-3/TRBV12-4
ASSPRTGIRLKAF
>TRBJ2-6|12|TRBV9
ASSVGAGANVLT
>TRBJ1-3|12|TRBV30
ARGTAHSGNTIY
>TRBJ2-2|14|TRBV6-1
ASSPQRAPNTGELF
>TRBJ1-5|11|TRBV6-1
ASQGGQNQPQH
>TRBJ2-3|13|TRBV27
ASSEVGGTTDTQY
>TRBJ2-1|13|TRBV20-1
SAQESGGPVNEQF
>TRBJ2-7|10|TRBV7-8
ASSLATGEQY
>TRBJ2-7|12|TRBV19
ASSIALGEYEQY
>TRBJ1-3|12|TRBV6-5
ASSYGDAGNTIY
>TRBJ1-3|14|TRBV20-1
SARTFDRLHGNTIY
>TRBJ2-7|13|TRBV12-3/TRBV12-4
ASSFRDSSPYEQY
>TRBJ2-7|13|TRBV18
ASSPGTGVSYEQY
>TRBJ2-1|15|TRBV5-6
ASSRIELAGEDNEQF
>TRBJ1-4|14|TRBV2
ASSETGHETNEKLF
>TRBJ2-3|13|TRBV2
ASSERVDSTDTQY
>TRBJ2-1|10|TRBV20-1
SASLSYNEQF